One TCR beta chain is described in this entry. Using immunoSEQ multiplex PCR, the repertoire was profiled, and TCRdb retains in-frame clones only, with some absent. This sample has under 75,000 clones, with around nine tenths found just once. The sample belongs to a study of blood T cell repertoires in COVID-19. In the study overall: T cells, B-cell-depleted T cells, or PBMCs provided the cDNA or gDNA that served as material.

The length of the CDR3 is 16 residues. Losses at the gene ends were 2 bases for V and 4 bases for J; bases not matched to a gene: 3. Looked up from germline, CDR1 is MNHEY and CDR2 is SVGEGT. This chain connects TRBV6-2 or TRBV6-3 to TRBJ2-3; TRBD2 matches at 13 bases. The sequenced sample was peripheral blood. This receptor was obtained from a young woman with acute or convalescent COVID-19. The CDR3, as DNA: TGTGCCAGCAGTTACGCTACTAGCGGGGGGGCAGATACGCAGTATTTT. Its translation is CASSYATSGGADTQYF.